This T cell receptor beta chain was retrieved from a study of T cell responses to AZD1222 COVID-19 vaccine. Study-wide results and caveats: Repertoire samples came only from after the peak T cell response. Nearly half of spike-specific TCRs reportedly go after variant regions that carry no mutations. Donors were chiefly white British, with a greater number of females, and clonal diversity was perhaps underestimated.

CDR1 SNHLY and CDR2 FYNNEI come from the germline V gene. The CDR3 loop spans 15 amino acids. Trimming took 3 bases from V and 4 from J, leaving 13 bases between them. With respect to this clone: The antigen is undetermined.

Some second doses came at about 4 weeks and others at about 12 weeks; these were pooled. TCRdb's copy holds only in-frame clones and misses some; the assay was immunoSEQ multiplex PCR. The sample lists about 150,000 clones, 90% to 95% occurring once. Sample: peripheral blood, taken 28 days after the second AZD1222 dose. The source is an adult who received the AZD1222 COVID-19 vaccine. V gene TRBV2 combines with J gene TRBJ1-5; D uncertain. CDR3 sequence reads: CASSEERLGNQPQHF. As DNA, the CDR3 is TGTGCCAGCAGTGAGGAAAGGTTGGGGAATCAGCCCCAGCATTTT.